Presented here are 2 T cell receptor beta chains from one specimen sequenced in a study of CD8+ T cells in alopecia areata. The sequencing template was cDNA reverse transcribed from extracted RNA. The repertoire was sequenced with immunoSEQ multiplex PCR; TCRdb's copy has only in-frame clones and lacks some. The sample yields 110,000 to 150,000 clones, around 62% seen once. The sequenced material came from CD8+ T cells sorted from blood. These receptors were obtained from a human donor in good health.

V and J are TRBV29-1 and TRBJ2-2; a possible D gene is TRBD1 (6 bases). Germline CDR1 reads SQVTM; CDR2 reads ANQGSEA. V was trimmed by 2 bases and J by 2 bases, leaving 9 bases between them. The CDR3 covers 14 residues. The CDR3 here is CSVELGANTGELFF. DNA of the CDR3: TGCAGCGTTGAACTGGGGGCAAACACCGGGGAGCTGTTTTTT.

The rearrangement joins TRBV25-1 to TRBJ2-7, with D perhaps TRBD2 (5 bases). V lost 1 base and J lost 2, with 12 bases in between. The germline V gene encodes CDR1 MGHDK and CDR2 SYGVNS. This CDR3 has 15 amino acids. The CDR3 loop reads CASSESSGTPYEQYF. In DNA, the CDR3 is TGTGCCAGCAGTGAATCTTCGGGAACACCCTACGAGCAGTACTTC.